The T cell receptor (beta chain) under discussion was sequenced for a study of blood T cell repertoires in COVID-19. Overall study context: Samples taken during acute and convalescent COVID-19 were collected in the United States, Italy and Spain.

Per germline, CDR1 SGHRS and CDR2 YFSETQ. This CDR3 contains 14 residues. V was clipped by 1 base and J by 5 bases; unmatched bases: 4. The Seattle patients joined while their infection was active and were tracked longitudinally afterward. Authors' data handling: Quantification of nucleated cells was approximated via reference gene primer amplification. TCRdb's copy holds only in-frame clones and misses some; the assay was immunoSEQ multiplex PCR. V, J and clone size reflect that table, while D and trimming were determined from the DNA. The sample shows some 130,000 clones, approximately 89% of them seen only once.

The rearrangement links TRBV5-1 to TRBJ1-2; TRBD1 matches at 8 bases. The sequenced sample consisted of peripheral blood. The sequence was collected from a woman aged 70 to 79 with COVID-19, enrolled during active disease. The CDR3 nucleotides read TGCGCCAGCAGCTTGAGGCAGGGGGCGTATGGCTACACCTTC. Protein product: CASSLRQGAYGYTF.